The present T cell receptor beta chain was sequenced within a study of T-cell memory formation after mild COVID-19. On the study more broadly: For the most part, TCR clusters were specific to one donor. General observations from the study: Contracting CD8+ clones were enriched in EMRA, CD4+ mainly in CM and EM.

A 5'RACE reaction primed in the constant segment made cDNA libraries of TCR alpha and TCR beta, and these carried sample barcodes and UMIs. Each CDR3 protein is one row after TCRdb ran MiXCR on the 5' RACE reads. The table records roughly 450,000 distinct CDR3 sequences, 15% to 20% of them present only once. This clonotype appeared a few times. Its antigen is unidentified. Germline V CDR1 and CDR2: MNHEY, SMNVEV (reference sequence). The CDR3 covers 17 residues. V shed 6 bases and J 1 base; nucleotides not matched to a gene: 13. This receptor was taken from an adult woman who had mild COVID-19 (a few samples of this study predate the infection). Cell type and time point are not known. The chain links TRBV27 to TRBJ2-7; 9 bases map to TRBD1. Sequenced material: PBMCs or a T cell subset sorted from them (not recorded which). CDR3 DNA: TGTGCCAGCAGCTGGGTTGGAGCGGGGACAGGGTCCTACGAGCAGTACTTC. Protein: CASSWVGAGTGSYEQYF.